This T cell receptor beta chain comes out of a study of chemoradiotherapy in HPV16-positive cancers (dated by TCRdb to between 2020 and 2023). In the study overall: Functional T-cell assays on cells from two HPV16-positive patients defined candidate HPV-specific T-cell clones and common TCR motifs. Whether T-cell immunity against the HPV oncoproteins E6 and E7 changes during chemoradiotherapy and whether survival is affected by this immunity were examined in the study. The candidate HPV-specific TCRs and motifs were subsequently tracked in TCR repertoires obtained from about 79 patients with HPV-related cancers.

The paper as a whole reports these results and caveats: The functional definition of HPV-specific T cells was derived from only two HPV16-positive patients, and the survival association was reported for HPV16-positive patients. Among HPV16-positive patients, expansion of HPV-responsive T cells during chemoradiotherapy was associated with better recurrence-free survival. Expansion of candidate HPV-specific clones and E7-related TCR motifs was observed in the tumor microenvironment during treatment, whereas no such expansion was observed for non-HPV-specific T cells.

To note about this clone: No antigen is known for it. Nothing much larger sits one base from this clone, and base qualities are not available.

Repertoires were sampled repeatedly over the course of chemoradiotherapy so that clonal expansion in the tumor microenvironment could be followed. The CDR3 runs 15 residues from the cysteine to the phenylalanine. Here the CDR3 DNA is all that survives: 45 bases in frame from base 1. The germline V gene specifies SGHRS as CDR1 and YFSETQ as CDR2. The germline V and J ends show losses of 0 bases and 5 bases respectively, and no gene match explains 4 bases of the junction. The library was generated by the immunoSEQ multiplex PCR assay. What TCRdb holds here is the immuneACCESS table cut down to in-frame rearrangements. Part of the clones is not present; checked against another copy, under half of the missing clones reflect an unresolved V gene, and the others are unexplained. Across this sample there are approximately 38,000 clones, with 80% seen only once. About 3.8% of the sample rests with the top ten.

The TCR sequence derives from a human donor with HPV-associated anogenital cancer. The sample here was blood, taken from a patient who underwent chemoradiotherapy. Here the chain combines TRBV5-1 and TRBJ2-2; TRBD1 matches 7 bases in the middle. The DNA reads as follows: TGCGCCAGCAGCTTGGGACAGGGTGGAACCGGGGAGCTGTTTTTT. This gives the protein CASSLGQGGTGELFF.